This T cell receptor beta chain comes out of a study of vaccination and CD4 T cells after COVID-19. Once obtained from cultured CD4+ T cells, the DNA was sequenced using the Oncomine TCR Beta short-read assay. Genomic DNA was taken out of cultured CD4+ T cells by extraction. TCRdb processed the PCR reads anew with MiXCR; each CDR3 protein has one entry. Found here are about 4,900 distinct CDR3 sequences, 42% of them singletons; the top ten hold roughly two fifths. The V gene's germline CDR1 is DFQATT and CDR2 SNEGSKA (reference sequence). V lost 0 bases to trimming and J lost 6 bases, with 11 bases between them. The CDR3 length is 13 residues. This clonotype turned up a few times. The antigen remains unidentified. Treatment reported: roughly 10-day PBMC culture with coronavirus spike peptide pools or control peptides (ViraFEST assay). Researchers collected the unexposed donor's CD4+ T cells before the COVID-19 pandemic (2011-2018). Having spent 10 to 11 days in culture, CD4+ T cells were then isolated by negative selection. Cells permitting, SARS-CoV-2 S/N served as probes for unexposed-donor CD4+ T cells, and four cold-coronavirus spikes did too.

Sequenced: CD4+ T cells from blood, cultured in vitro. V usage is TRBV20-1 and J usage is TRBJ1-1; D gene unclear. This sequence was found in a human donor in good health. The CDR3 DNA follows: TGCAGTGCTAGAGAGCAACCGGGGTCTGAAGCTTTCTTT. This encodes CSAREQPGSEAFF.